These T cell receptor beta chains were read from a single sample in a study of T cell changes during pregnancy in multiple sclerosis. Clones were sequenced by immunoSEQ multiplex PCR, and TCRdb holds only the in-frame ones, with some missing. The table shows 65,000 to 85,000 clones, with around 90% occurring only once. The sample was CD4+ T cells from peripheral blood mononuclear cells, taken after pregnancy. The origin of the receptors is a female donor with multiple sclerosis, enrolled in a pregnancy study. CDR3s include the opening cysteine and the closing phenylalanine or tryptophan. The listing skips clone size in some rows; elsewhere it reads once, few, many or a size class.

TRBV27	NA	CASSSPLAAGVNEQFF
TRBV5-4	few	CASSKSRDYGTEAFF
TRBV6-6	NA	CASSLRTGSNQPQHF
TRBV9	NA	CASSSSTGNNQPQHF
TRBV29-1	NA	CSVVPGSDTQYF
TRBV5-1	NA	CASSFGLPSSYEQYF
TRBV7-9	NA	CASSFGDTIYF
TRBV7-2	once	CASSFGDSSGNTIYF
TRBV7-2	NA	CASSSLGAGDTDTQYF
TRBV2	NA	CASSRGQLNTEAFF
TRBV28	NA	CASSLSNWLAGGAQAGLTQYF
TRBV23-1	once	CASSQPSGNQEGEQYF
TRBV11-3	NA	CASSLDHYNEQFF